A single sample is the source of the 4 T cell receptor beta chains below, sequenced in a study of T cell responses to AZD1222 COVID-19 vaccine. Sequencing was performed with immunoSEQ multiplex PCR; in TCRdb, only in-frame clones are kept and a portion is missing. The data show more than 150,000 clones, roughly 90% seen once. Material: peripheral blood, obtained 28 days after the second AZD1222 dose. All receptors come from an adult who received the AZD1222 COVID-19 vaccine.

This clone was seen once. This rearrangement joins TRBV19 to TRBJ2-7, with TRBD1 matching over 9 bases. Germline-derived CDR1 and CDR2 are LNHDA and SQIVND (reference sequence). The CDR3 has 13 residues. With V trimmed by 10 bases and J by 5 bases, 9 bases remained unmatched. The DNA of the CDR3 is TGTGCCACCGGGACAGGGCCTTGGAACGAGCAGTACTTC. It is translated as CATGTGPWNEQYF.

This CDR3 is CASSWGQGLTGELFF. The CDR3 coding sequence is TGCGCCAGCAGCTGGGGACAGGGGTTGACCGGGGAGCTGTTTTTT. The chain is built from TRBV5-1 and TRBJ2-2, with TRBD1 identical over 10 bases. The CDR3 spans 15 residues. Per germline, CDR1 SGHRS and CDR2 YFSETQ. V was clipped by 3 bases and J by 5 bases; unmatched bases: 4.

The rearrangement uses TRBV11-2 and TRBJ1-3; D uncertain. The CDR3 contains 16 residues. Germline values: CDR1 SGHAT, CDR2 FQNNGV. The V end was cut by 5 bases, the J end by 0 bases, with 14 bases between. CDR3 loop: CASSRNPFASGNTIYF. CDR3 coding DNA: TGTGCCAGCAGCAGAAACCCGTTTGCCTCTGGAAACACCATATATTTT.

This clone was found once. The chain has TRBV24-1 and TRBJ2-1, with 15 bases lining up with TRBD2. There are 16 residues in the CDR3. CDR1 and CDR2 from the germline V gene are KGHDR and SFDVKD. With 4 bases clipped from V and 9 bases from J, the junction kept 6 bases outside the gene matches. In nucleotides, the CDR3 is TGTGCCACCAGTGACCACGGGACTAGCGGGAGGAGTGAGCAGTTCTTC. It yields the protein CATSDHGTSGRSEQFF.